Sequencing of this T cell receptor (beta chain) was carried out in a study of shared clonotypes between healthy human individuals. Sorted-subset replicate PCRs used roughly 180 ng DNA, 25,000 to 30,000 T cell genomes. Produced via immunoSEQ multiplex PCR; TCRdb's table is partial and in-frame only. The repertoire holds approximately 500,000 clones, with 90% to 97% as singletons. The CDR3 totals 13 residues. Trimming took 4 bases from V and 2 from J, leaving 6 bases between them. CDR1 SGDLS and CDR2 YYNGEE come from the germline V gene. On this clone itself: Its antigen remains unknown.

Study-wide results and caveats: Generally, estimated richness proved larger in naive subsets than it did in memory subsets. Even with large depth, rarefaction showed that sorted-subset sequencing was incomplete.

J is TRBJ2-2 and V is TRBV9, with no clear D. The sequencing input was naive CD4+ T cells sorted from blood. Subset denoted: CD45RA+ positively selected. This TCR derives from a woman under 40 in good health. The chain's CDR3 is CASSFVNTGELFF. The CDR3, as DNA: TGTGCCAGCAGCTTCGTTAACACCGGGGAGCTGTTTTTT.